This T cell receptor (beta chain) was identified in a study of type 1 regulatory T cells. About the research overall: T-allo10 is a Tr1-enriched, alloantigen-specific CD4 T cell product made in vitro.

Trimming took off 5 bases at V and 5 bases at J, with 12 bases between the two ends. This CDR3 contains 13 residues. Germline assignment: CDR1 SEHNR and CDR2 FQNEAQ (reference sequence). TCRdb redid the calling of the reads with MiXCR, one entry per CDR3 protein. The table lists approximately 90,000 distinct CDR3 sequences, roughly 31% of them singletons. The clonotype originates from a human donor in good health. The specimen was CD4+ T cells, either the whole sample or a sorted fraction (not recorded which). V usage is TRBV7-9 and J usage is TRBJ2-5; TRBD2 might be the D (6 bases). CDR3 coding DNA: TGTGCCAGCAGCAGGGAGGTCGGGGAGACCCAGTACTTC. It is translated as CASSREVGETQYF.